These T cell receptor beta chains were read from a single sample in a study of blood T cell repertoires in COVID-19. Clones were read by immunoSEQ multiplex PCR, and TCRdb kept only the in-frame ones, dropping some. The sample comprises about 180,000 clones, 70% to 85% of which are singletons, and approximately 15% rests with the top ten. Sequenced material: PBMCs or T cells enriched from blood (not recorded which). All receptors derive from a woman aged 50 to 60 who had recovered from COVID-19. The CDR3 runs from the conserved cysteine through the conserved F or W. A D gene is named only where the DNA matches it firmly. Size is omitted from some rows. Given values are once, few, many or a class for expanded clones.

d_gene,abundance,j_gene,v_gene,CDR3nt,CDR3aa
TRBD2,.,TRBJ2-5,TRBV5-1,TGCGCCAGCAGCACACTCGGACTAGCGGGAGCCCAAGAGACCCAGTACTTC,CASSTLGLAGAQETQYF
TRBD1,.,TRBJ1-4,TRBV28,TGTGCCAGCAGTCCGTCCCGCAGGACAGGGCTAGTTGAAAAACTGTTTTTT,CASSPSRRTGLVEKLFF
TRBD2,few,TRBJ2-1,TRBV28,TGTGCCAGCAGCCGAGGACTAGCGGGAGGTTACAATGAGCAGTTCTTC,CASSRGLAGGYNEQFF
TRBD1,.,TRBJ2-3,TRBV7-3,TGTGCCAGCAGCTTAAAGGGGGCCGGAGAGGGCACAGATACGCAGTATTTT,CASSLKGAGEGTDTQYF
TRBD2,.,TRBJ2-3,TRBV18,TGTGCCAGCTCACCGTCTAGCGGTGGCACAGATACGCAGTATTTT,CASSPSSGGTDTQYF
TRBD2,.,TRBJ2-7,TRBV4-3,TGCGCCAGCAGCCAAGGCGGGAGTTCCTACGAGCAGTACTTC,CASSQGGSSYEQYF
TRBD1,.,TRBJ2-7,TRBV11-3,TGTGCCAGCAGCTTAGGGGTTTCGGGACAGGGTGAGGACGAGCAGTACTTC,CASSLGVSGQGEDEQYF
.,.,TRBJ2-1,TRBV15,TGTGCCACCAGCAGAGCCTCGGTCCGTTGGGCAGTCCTTAGCTCCTACAATGAGCAGTTCTTC,CATSRASVRWAVLSSYNEQFF
.,.,TRBJ2-5,TRBV11-2,TGTGCCAGCAGCCGTAGCGGCCAAGAGACCCAGTACTTC,CASSRSGQETQYF
.,.,TRBJ2-1,TRBV7-3,TGTGCCAGCAGCCGAGTACAGGGTAGGCAGTTCTTC,CASSRVQGRQFF
.,.,TRBJ1-1,TRBV27,TGTGCCAGCAGCCCGCGGGGCTGGGCCGGGAACACTGAAGCTTTCTTT,CASSPRGWAGNTEAFF
TRBD1,.,TRBJ2-1,TRBV27,TGTGCCAGCAGAGAATTCCGGGACGCCCGCAGGGGGGAGCAGTTCTTC,CASREFRDARRGEQFF
TRBD1,.,TRBJ2-7,TRBV10-2,TGCGCCACCAAGGGACAGGGCTCCGAGCAGTACTTC,CATKGQGSEQYF
.,.,TRBJ1-2,TRBV2,TGTGCCAGCAGGTACACCAACTATGGCTACACCTTC,CASRYTNYGYTF
TRBD2,.,TRBJ2-1,TRBV18,TGTGCCAGCTCACCCTCCTCCGGGACTAGCGGGAGATTTAATGAGCAGTTCTTC,CASSPSSGTSGRFNEQFF
TRBD1,.,TRBJ2-1,TRBV7-9,TGTGCCAGCAGTCGACAGGGTCGATCCAATGAGCAGTTCTTC,CASSRQGRSNEQFF
.,.,TRBJ2-5,TRBV5-1,TGCGCCAGCAGAACAGGGCGGGACCAAGAGACCCAGTACTTC,CASRTGRDQETQYF
TRBD1,.,TRBJ2-6,TRBV4-3,TGCGCCAGCAGCCAAGGGACAGGGAGTACTGGGGCCAACGTCCTGACTTTC,CASSQGTGSTGANVLTF
TRBD1,once,TRBJ1-2,TRBV18,TGTGCCAGCTCACCCTTCGAACAGGGGGCGGAATACTATGGCTACACCTTC,CASSPFEQGAEYYGYTF
.,.,TRBJ2-1,TRBV21-1,TGTGCCAGCAGCAAAGCTCTAGGCAAAGACAATGAGCAGTTCTTC,CASSKALGKDNEQFF
.,.,TRBJ2-7,TRBV19,TGTGCCAGTAGTATATTCCCGGGATACGAGCAGTACTTC,CASSIFPGYEQYF
.,.,TRBJ2-3,TRBV7-8,TGTGCCAGCAGCACCCGCCTGCGAGCGGGTTCCACAGATACGCAGTATTTT,CASSTRLRAGSTDTQYF
.,once,TRBJ2-3,TRBV12-3/TRBV12-4,TGTGCCAGCAGTGCCCAGGGTACGCAGTATTTT,CASSAQGTQYF
TRBD2,.,TRBJ2-7,TRBV7-2,TGTGCCAGCAGCTACTTGGGGACTAGCACCTACGAGCAGTACTTC,CASSYLGTSTYEQYF
.,.,TRBJ2-5,TRBV6-2/TRBV6-3,TGTGCCAGCAGTTGGGGTAGCGGCAACCAAGAGACCCAGTACTTC,CASSWGSGNQETQYF
.,.,TRBJ1-5,TRBV5-4,TGTGCCACATCAAGCGGGGGTGGTAATCAGCCCCAGCATTTT,CATSSGGGNQPQHF
.,.,TRBJ2-4,TRBV7-2,TGTGCCAGCAGGTTGATGAGGGAGGAAAACATTCAGTACTTC,CASRLMREENIQYF
.,.,TRBJ2-7,TRBV21-1,TGTGCCAGCAGCAAACCTAACGGGAGAGAGCAGTACTTC,CASSKPNGREQYF
.,.,TRBJ2-5,TRBV15,TGTGCCACCAGCCTCGAAAGAAACAAATACGAGACCCAGTACTTC,CATSLERNKYETQYF
.,once,TRBJ1-4,TRBV7-2,TGTGCCAGCAGCCCCGGACAGCCGGTTAATGAAAAACTGTTTTTT,CASSPGQPVNEKLFF
TRBD2,.,TRBJ2-2,TRBV28,TGTGCCAGCAGTTTACCAAGCGGACTAGGCACCGGGGAGCTGTTTTTT,CASSLPSGLGTGELFF
TRBD2,.,TRBJ2-5,TRBV4-2,TGTGCCAGCAGCCAAGTAAGGGCTAGCGGGAGAGAGTGGGGCCAAGAGACCCAGTACTTC,CASSQVRASGREWGQETQYF
TRBD2,once,TRBJ2-5,TRBV5-4,TGTGCCAGCAGCGGGACTAGCGAGTACCGAGAGACCCAGTACTTC,CASSGTSEYRETQYF
TRBD1,.,TRBJ1-3,TRBV18,TGTGCCAGCTCACCCTCGGACAGGTTAAACTCTGGAAACACCATATATTTT,CASSPSDRLNSGNTIYF
TRBD2,.,TRBJ2-3,TRBV29-1,TGCAGCGTTGTTTGGGGCGGGGGAGATACGCAGTATTTT,CSVVWGGGDTQYF
.,.,TRBJ2-1,TRBV21-1,TGTGCCAGCACCATAATTCCGGGACAGGGACCTAATGAGCAGTTCTTC,CASTIIPGQGPNEQFF
.,.,TRBJ2-3,TRBV7-6,TGTGCCAGCAGCTGGGGGGGCGGGGCTAGCACAGATACGCAGTATTTT,CASSWGGGASTDTQYF
.,.,TRBJ1-1,TRBV5-5,TGTGCCAGCAGCTGGGCAGGGAGGGGGAACACTGAAGCTTTCTTT,CASSWAGRGNTEAFF
.,.,TRBJ1-1,TRBV27,TGTGCCAGCAGAGTCTGGGGAAGGGGCACGGGCACTGAAGCTTTCTTT,CASRVWGRGTGTEAFF
.,few,TRBJ1-2,TRBV19,TGTGCCAGTAGCCCGGACATCATAAACTATGGCTACACCTTC,CASSPDIINYGYTF
TRBD2,.,TRBJ2-3,TRBV9,TGTGCCAGTACCGAAGGCCTAGCGGGTACAGATACGCAGTATTTT,CASTEGLAGTDTQYF
.,few,TRBJ2-1,TRBV11-1,TGTGCCACCGTCGGAGTAGGCTCCTACAATGAGCAGTTCTTC,CATVGVGSYNEQFF
.,.,TRBJ2-3,TRBV7-2,TGTGCCAGCAGCCTAACCCACCCCCCTGGTCAAGATACGCAGTATTTT,CASSLTHPPGQDTQYF